One sample yielded the 7 T cell receptor beta chains listed below, sequenced in a study of cytomegalovirus exposure and HLA in healthy donors. Primers for the PCR totalled 60 Vbeta and 13 Jbeta. Measured with immunoSEQ multiplex PCR; TCRdb has only the in-frame clones, and not every one. The table lists 60,000 or so clones, 60% to 85% of them singletons. Sequencing was done on a sample of PBMCs. The source is a woman in her thirties or forties in good health and CMV-seropositive.

This clone was recorded once. The CDR3 sequence is CASSRYDRFEQFF. CDR3 sequence (DNA): TGTGCCAGCAGCCGTTACGACAGGTTTGAGCAGTTCTTC. V gene TRBV7-2 combines with J gene TRBJ2-1, with D perhaps matching TRBD1 (6 bases). The V gene lost 5 bases and the J gene lost 9 bases, with 14 bases spanning the gap. Germline CDR1 SGHTA, CDR2 FQGNSA. The CDR3 has 13 amino acids.

The chain links TRBV2 to TRBJ2-7; 7 bases match TRBD2. This CDR3 comprises 12 residues. Germline loops: CDR1 SNHLY, CDR2 FYNNEI. The V and J ends lost 10 bases and 4 bases, in that order; junction bases with no gene match: 7. CDR3 sequence: CAIGPGGYEQYF. The CDR3 nucleotides are TGTGCCATAGGCCCCGGGGGGTACGAGCAGTACTTC.

The chain recombines TRBV5-4 with TRBJ2-5; the match to TRBD2 covers 14 bases. This CDR3 is built from 16 residues. From germline, CDR1 is SGHNT and CDR2 YYREEE (reference sequence). V shed 5 bases, J shed 4 bases, and the junction held 7 bases outside the gene matches. CDR3 coding DNA: TGTGCCAGCAGGTCCGGGACTAGCGGGGGTCGAGAGACCCAGTACTTC. The encoded protein is CASRSGTSGGRETQYF.

The V call is TRBV7-2, the J call TRBJ2-3; unclear D gene. The CDR3 contains 11 residues. CDR1 is SGHTA and CDR2 is FQGNSA in the germline V gene. Between the trimmed V and J ends, which lost 3 bases and 7 bases, there was a span of 5 bases. The CDR3 coding sequence is TGTGCCAGCAGCTTTGAGCATACGCAGTATTTT. The encoded protein is CASSFEHTQYF.

The V gene is TRBV11-2, the J gene TRBJ2-7; 8 bases are a match to TRBD2. Unmatched junction bases numbered 7, after V lost 6 bases and J lost 0 bases. The CDR3 length is 15 residues. The germline V gene encodes CDR1 SGHAT and CDR2 FQNNGV. Here the CDR3 reads CASRRTSMASYEQYF. The CDR3 region has the DNA TGTGCCAGCAGACGGACTAGCATGGCCTCCTACGAGCAGTACTTC. Together with reference TRBV11-2 and TRBJ2-7, the CDR3 gives the full variable domain: EAGVAQSPRYKIIEKRQSVAFWCNPISGHATLYWYQQILGQGPKLLIQFQNNGVVDDSQLPKDRFSAERLKGVDSTLKIQPAKLEDSAVYLCASRRTSMASYEQYFGPGTRLTVT.

The gene calls are TRBV7-2 and TRBJ2-3, with 8 positions matching TRBD1. The CDR3 is 16 amino acids. The trim removed 5 bases at V and 2 bases at J, leaving 9 bases unmatched. Per the germline V gene, CDR1 is SGHTA and CDR2 is FQGNSA. The CDR3 loop is CASSRRTGKATDTQYF. The CDR3 DNA sequence: TGTGCCAGCAGCCGACGGACAGGGAAGGCCACAGATACGCAGTATTTT.

The chain links TRBV11-2 to TRBJ2-2; 12 bases agree with TRBD2. CDR1 and CDR2 (germline): SGHAT, FQNNGV. V lost 6 bases, J lost 6 bases, and 8 bases stayed unmatched. This CDR3 has 16 amino acids. CDR3 bases: TGTGCCAGCAGACCCTCTAGCGGGGGGGCGTCCGGGGAGCTGTTTTTT. It translates to CASRPSSGGASGELFF.